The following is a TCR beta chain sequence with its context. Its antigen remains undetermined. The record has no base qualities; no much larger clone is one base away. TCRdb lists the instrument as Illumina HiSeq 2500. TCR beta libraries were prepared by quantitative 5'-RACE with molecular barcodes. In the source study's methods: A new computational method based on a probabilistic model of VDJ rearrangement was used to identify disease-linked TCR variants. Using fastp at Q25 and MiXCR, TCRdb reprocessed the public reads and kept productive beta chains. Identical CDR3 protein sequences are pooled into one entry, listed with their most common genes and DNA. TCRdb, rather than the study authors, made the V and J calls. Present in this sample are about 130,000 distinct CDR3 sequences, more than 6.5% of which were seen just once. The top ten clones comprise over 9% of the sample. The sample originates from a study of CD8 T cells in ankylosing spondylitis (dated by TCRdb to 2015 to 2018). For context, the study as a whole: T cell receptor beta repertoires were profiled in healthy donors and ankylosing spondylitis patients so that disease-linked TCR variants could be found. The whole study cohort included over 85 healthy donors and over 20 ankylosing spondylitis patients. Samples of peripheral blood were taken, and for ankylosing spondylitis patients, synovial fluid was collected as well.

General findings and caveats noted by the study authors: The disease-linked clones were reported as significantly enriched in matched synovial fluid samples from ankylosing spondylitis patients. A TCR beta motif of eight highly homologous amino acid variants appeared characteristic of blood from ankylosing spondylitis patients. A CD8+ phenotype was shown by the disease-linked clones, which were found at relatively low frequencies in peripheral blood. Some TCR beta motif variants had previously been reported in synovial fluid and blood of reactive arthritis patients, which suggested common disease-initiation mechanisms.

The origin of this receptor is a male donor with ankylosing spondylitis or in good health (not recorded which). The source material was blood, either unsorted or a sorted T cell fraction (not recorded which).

For the CDR3, the sequence is CASSFQMDYTGELFF. The sequence in DNA is TGCGCCAGCAGCTTTCAAATGGATTACACCGGGGAGCTGTTTTTT. Rearrangement joined TRBV5-1 to TRBJ2-2; there is no confident call for the D gene. Measured from the cysteine to the phenylalanine, the CDR3 is 15 residues long. CDR3 DNA is the only sequence kept; it has 45 bases, read in frame from the first base. V is shortened by 2 bases, J by 3 bases, and the region joining them spans 11 bases. CDR1 and CDR2 (SGHRS, YFSETQ) derive from the germline V gene.